The present T cell receptor beta chain was sequenced within a study of blood T cell repertoires in COVID-19. Study overall: Acute-phase and convalescent COVID-19 samples originated in the United States, Italy and Spain. The cDNA or gDNA used as material had been derived from T cells, B-cell-depleted T cells, or PBMCs.

V was cut by 2 bases and J by 12 bases, with 17 bases left in between. The CDR3 runs to 14 residues. Germline CDR1 is LGHNA and CDR2 is YSLEER. In the original workflow: Reference gene primers were amplified, and this amplification served to estimate nucleated cell counts. TCRdb keeps only in-frame clones here, not all; method: immunoSEQ multiplex PCR. Clonal size and the V and J genes are those of that table, whereas D and trimming came from the DNA. The sample yields 180,000 or so clones, approximately 80% seen once. Only one count was recorded for this clone. The sample was peripheral blood. The J gene is TRBJ2-1, the V gene TRBV4-3; TRBD1 might be the D (7 bases). The receptor comes from a woman aged 50 to 65 with active or convalescent COVID-19. The CDR3: CASSQFRGSEGQFF. CDR3 coding DNA: TGCGCCAGCAGCCAATTCAGGGGGTCGGAGGGGCAGTTCTTC.